This TCR beta chain emerged from a study of T cell changes during pregnancy in multiple sclerosis. Sequencing was performed with immunoSEQ multiplex PCR; in TCRdb, only in-frame clones are kept and a portion is missing. The table has under 95,000 clones, around 90% seen once; the top ten hold about 0.4%. This clone was recorded only once. This material consisted of CD4+ T cells from peripheral blood mononuclear cells, taken before pregnancy. The sequence was obtained from a female donor with multiple sclerosis, enrolled in a pregnancy study.

CDR3 sequence (DNA): TGTGCCGCCGGGTCCAACTATGGCTACACCTTC. Translated: CAAGSNYGYTF. This rearrangement joins TRBV19 to TRBJ1-2; D unclear. CDR3 length: 11 residues. Trimming removed 11 bases from V and 2 bases from J, with 9 bases in between. Germline assignment: CDR1 LNHDA and CDR2 SQIVND (reference sequence).